These T cell receptor beta chains were read from a single sample in a study of T cell responses to AZD1222 COVID-19 vaccine. Produced via immunoSEQ multiplex PCR; TCRdb's table is partial and in-frame only. The repertoire holds roughly 140,000 clones, with around 90% as singletons. The sample in question was peripheral blood, obtained on day 0 of AZD1222 vaccination. The receptors originated from an adult in good health. CDR3s include the opening cysteine and the closing phenylalanine or tryptophan. Not all rows give a size; the values are once, few, many and, for expanded clones, a class.

length,size,V,CDR3
12,once,TRBV3-1/TRBV3-2,CASSQEGSPLHF
15,NA,TRBV19,CASSTLDTVNSPLHF
16,NA,TRBV7-2,CASSLMAGGNNSPLHF
16,NA,TRBV11-3,CASSKSIRGLAGEQFF
16,NA,TRBV2,CASRALGGASNQPQHF
15,NA,TRBV2,CASSETRPNTDTQYF
17,few,TRBV5-1,CASRRTSGRLTSNEQFF
17,NA,TRBV6-2/TRBV6-3,CASSRTPFGTTMGGYTF
16,NA,TRBV27,CASSSEGQGVTGELFF
14,NA,TRBV20-1,CSASRGISENEQFF
11,NA,TRBV29-1,CSVLLYTEAFF
14,NA,TRBV28,CASSWTTINYEQYF
18,NA,TRBV11-2,CASSSSNRDRRNRETQYF
13,NA,TRBV6-5,CASTGTGGFGYTF
15,NA,TRBV19,CASMRSGSSNQPQHF
15,NA,TRBV9,CASSAWDKTYNEQFF
14,NA,TRBV13,CASSLNRGPLEQYF
16,NA,TRBV7-2,CASSLGYVNSNQPQHF
14,NA,TRBV7-2,CASSPGQGNEKLFF
13,NA,TRBV11-2,CASSLSRVYEQYF
15,NA,TRBV7-9,CASSFGAGGDYGYTF
16,NA,TRBV7-9,CASSPGLAGGPSEQYF
15,few,TRBV5-1,CASSLGQGMGETQYF
18,NA,TRBV28,CASSFEIGLGVYQETQYF
15,NA,TRBV11-2,CASSLTQGPLYEQYF
16,NA,TRBV4-1,CASSQDRLAAYNEQFF
15,NA,TRBV28,CASSLASAANTEAFF
14,NA,TRBV6-5,CASSYTGTSNEQFF